This T cell receptor beta chain appears in the sequencing data of a study of cytomegalovirus exposure and HLA in healthy donors. The PCR contained 60 Vbeta and 13 Jbeta primers. Here immunoSEQ multiplex PCR was the method, and the copy in TCRdb shows in-frame clones only, minus some. The sample has about 150,000 clones; 79% are singletons. CDR3 length: 18 amino acids. Germline V gene data show CDR1 as SGHVS and CDR2 as FQNEAQ. The germline V and J ends were trimmed by 4 bases and 1 base, with 22 bases remaining between them. This sequence originates from a man aged 40-55 years in good health and CMV-seropositive. The J gene is TRBJ1-1, the V gene TRBV7-8, with D possibly TRBD1 on 5 matching bases. Sample: PBMCs. The CDR3 spells CASSSAHTGGTPNTEAFF. CDR3 DNA sequence: TGTGCCAGCAGCTCAGCCCATACAGGTGGAACCCCGAACACTGAAGCTTTCTTT. Combining the CDR3 with reference TRBV7-8 and TRBJ1-1 gives the whole variable domain GAGVSQSPRYKVAKRGQDVALRCDPISGHVSLFWYQQALGQGPEFLTYFQNEAQLDKSGLPSDRFFAERPEGSVSTLKIQRTQQEDSAVYLCASSSAHTGGTPNTEAFFGQGTRLTVV.